This T cell receptor (beta chain) was found in a study of T cell changes during pregnancy in multiple sclerosis. CDR1 SGHDT and CDR2 YYEEEE come from the germline V gene. The CDR3 contains 13 residues. Trimming shortened V by 2 bases and J by 5 bases, and 7 bases separated the two germline ends. The method was immunoSEQ multiplex PCR; TCRdb's version includes in-frame clones alone and lacks a portion of them. Of around 40,000 clones listed, 92% are singletons. The chain joins TRBV5-6 to TRBJ2-2; D is unclear. The sequence was obtained from a female donor with multiple sclerosis, enrolled in a pregnancy study. The sample in question was CD8+ T cells from peripheral blood mononuclear cells, obtained before pregnancy. The CDR3 region has the DNA TGTGCCAGCAGCTTACCCGGGACCGGGGAGCTGTTTTTT. Protein: CASSLPGTGELFF. The full variable domain, with the rest looked up from reference TRBV5-6 and TRBJ2-2, is DAGVTQSPTHLIKTRGQQVTLRCSPKSGHDTVSWYQQALGQGPQFIFQYYEEEERQRGNFPDRFSGHQFPNYSSELNVNALLLGDSALYLCASSLPGTGELFFGEGSRLTVL.